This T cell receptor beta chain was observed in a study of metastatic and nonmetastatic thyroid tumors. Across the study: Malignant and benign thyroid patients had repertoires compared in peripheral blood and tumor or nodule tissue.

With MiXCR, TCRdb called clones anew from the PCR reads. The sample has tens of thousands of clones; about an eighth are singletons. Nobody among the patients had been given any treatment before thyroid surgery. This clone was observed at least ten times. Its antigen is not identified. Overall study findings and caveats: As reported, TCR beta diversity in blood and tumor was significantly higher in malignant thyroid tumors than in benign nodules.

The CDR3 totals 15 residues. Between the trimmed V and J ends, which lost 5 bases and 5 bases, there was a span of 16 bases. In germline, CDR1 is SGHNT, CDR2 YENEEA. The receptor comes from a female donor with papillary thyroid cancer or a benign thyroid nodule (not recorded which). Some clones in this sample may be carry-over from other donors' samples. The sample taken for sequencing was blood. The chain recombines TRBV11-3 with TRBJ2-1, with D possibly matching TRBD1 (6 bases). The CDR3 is CASSTRTVLDNEQFF. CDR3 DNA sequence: TGTGCCAGCAGCACCCGGACAGTTTTGGACAATGAGCAGTTCTTC.